Listed here is a single TCR beta chain. Its binding antigen is unknown. The record has no base qualities; no much larger clone is one base away. According to the study, the label for this sample's time point signals: about 28 days (+/-7) after the second vaccine dose. AZD1222 recipients with second doses at about 4 weeks or about 12 weeks were pooled, because spike-specific TCR depth and breadth did not differ between schedules. Vaccinee samples came from UK trials COV001 and COV002, including a single-blind randomized controlled phase 2/3 trial of AZD1222 (ChAdOx1 nCoV-19) in healthy adults. Trial participant PBMC samples were collected at day 0 and day 28 after the second dose for TCRbeta chain sequencing. Via the germline V gene, CDR1 is LGHNA and CDR2 YNFKEQ. Counted from cysteine to phenylalanine, this CDR3 has 15 amino acids. Solely the CDR3 DNA is kept, with 45 bases framed from the first base. The germline ends are 17 bases apart after V is trimmed by 4 bases and J by 5 bases.

The CDR3 regions of human TCRbeta chains were analyzed by immunosequencing. In the source study's methods: Repertoire TCRs were checked for matches against a reference library of SARS-CoV-2-specific TCRs that had been generated using the MIRA antigen-specificity platform. Breadth was defined as the fraction of unique TCRs that were SARS-CoV-2-associated. Depth was defined as the fraction of total T cells that were SARS-CoV-2-associated. Using the MIRA data, each spike-specific TCR was mapped to the spike region that the TCR reacts to and placed in a CD4 or CD8 class. Log10-transformed breadth and depth values were compared by one-way ANOVA with Sidak's multiple comparisons tests. The source is immuneACCESS, and TCRdb retained only in-frame sequences with V and J called. Part of the clones is not carried over; for the studies checked, unresolved V genes explain less than half of this, and the remainder is unexplained. V and J calls and clone size are given by that table; D and trimming were obtained from the DNA. The sample includes 90,000 or so clones, with about 89% observed a single time. The ten most abundant clones make up just over 5.5% of the sample.

This sample stems from a study of T cell responses to AZD1222 COVID-19 vaccine (dated by TCRdb to about 2021). Regarding the complete study: TCR sequencing was performed for roughly 240 trial participants, of whom around 200 were given two doses of AZD1222 and approximately 25 were given two doses of MenACWY control vaccine. Enrollment into the trials was organized by age into subgroups of 18-55, 56-69 and 70-plus years, and those subgroups contained 148, 28 and 57 TCR-sequenced participants, respectively.

The paper's findings and limits, for the study overall: A significant rise in spike-specific TCR breadth and depth was observed after two AZD1222 doses relative to day 0 and relative to MenACWY recipients. The vaccine-associated CD4 TCRs covered the entire spike protein, and the dominant responses fell in regions 160-218 and 743-854. Conclusions about previously exposed vaccinees were limited because only a handful of AZD1222 recipients were SARS-CoV-2 seropositive at baseline. No day 14 peak-response samples were available, so repertoires were characterized only after the peak T cell response. Participants were mostly white British, with more females than males. The authors suggested clonal diversity may have been underestimated. Reportedly, close to half of the unique spike-specific TCRs recognized epitopes lying outside the regions that are mutated in the B.1.351 and B.1.1.7 variants. The 56-69-year group was small, and its depth increase did not reach significance, likely because of low power.

The specimen comprised peripheral blood, sampled 28 days after the second AZD1222 dose. The chain couples TRBV4-2 to TRBJ2-5, and TRBD1 may be the D gene, going by 5 matching bases. The sequence derives from an adult who received the AZD1222 COVID-19 vaccine. The nucleotide sequence is TGTGCCAGCAGCCCGAATACAGGATCCTACGAGACCCAGTACTTC. This sequence encodes CASSPNTGSYETQYF.